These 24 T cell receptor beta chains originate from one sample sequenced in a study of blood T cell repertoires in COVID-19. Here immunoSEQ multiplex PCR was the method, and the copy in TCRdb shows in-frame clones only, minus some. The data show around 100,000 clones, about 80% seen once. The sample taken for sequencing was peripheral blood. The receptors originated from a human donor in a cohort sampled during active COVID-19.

The CDR3, as DNA: TGTGCCAGCAGCTTACCAGCGGGGTCAGATACGCAGTATTTT. It is translated as CASSLPAGSDTQYF. The chain employs TRBV7-2 and TRBJ2-3, with TRBD2 matching over 7 bases. The CDR3 totals 14 residues. Germline-derived CDR1 and CDR2 are SGHTA and FQGNSA. The V gene end was trimmed by 2 bases and the J gene end by 4 bases; junction bases not matched to a gene: 3.

Here the CDR3 DNA reads TGTGCCAGCAGTTCCCCGACTAGCCGTACTGAGCAGTTCTTC. Amino acid sequence: CASSSPTSRTEQFF. The V call is TRBV28, the J call TRBJ2-1; 7 bases line up with TRBD2. The junction had 9 bases not matched to a gene; V was cut back by 4 bases and J by 9 bases. The germline V gene encodes CDR1 MDHEN and CDR2 SYDVKM. The CDR3 runs to 14 residues.

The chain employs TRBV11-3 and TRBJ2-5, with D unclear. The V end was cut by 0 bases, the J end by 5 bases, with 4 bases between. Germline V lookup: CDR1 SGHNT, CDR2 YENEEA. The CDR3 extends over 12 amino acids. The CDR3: CASSLDRETQYF. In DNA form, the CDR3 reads TGTGCCAGCAGCTTAGATCGGGAGACCCAGTACTTC. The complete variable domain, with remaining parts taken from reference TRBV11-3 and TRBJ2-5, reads EAGVVQSPRYKIIEKKQPVAFWCNPISGHNTLYWYLQNLGQGPELLIRYENEEAVDDSQLPKDRFSAERLKGVDSTLKIQPAELGDSAVYLCASSLDRETQYFGPGTRLLVL.

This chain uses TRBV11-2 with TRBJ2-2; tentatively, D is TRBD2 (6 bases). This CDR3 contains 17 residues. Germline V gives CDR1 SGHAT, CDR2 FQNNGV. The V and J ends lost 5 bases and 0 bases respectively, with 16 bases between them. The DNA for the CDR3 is TGTGCCAGCAGCCAACTAGCTACGAGTGCGAACACCGGGGAGCTGTTTTTT. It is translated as CASSQLATSANTGELFF.

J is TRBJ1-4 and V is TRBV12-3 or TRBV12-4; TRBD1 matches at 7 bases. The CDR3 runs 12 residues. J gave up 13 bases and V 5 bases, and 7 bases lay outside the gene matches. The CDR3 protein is CASSPPGTALFF. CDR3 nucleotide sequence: TGTGCCAGCAGTCCCCCGGGGACAGCACTGTTTTTT.

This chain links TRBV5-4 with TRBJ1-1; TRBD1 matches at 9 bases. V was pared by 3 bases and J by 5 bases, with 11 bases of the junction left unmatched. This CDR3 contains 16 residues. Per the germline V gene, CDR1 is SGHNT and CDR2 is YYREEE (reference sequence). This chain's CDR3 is CASSSGDRGGLTEAFF. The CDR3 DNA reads TGTGCCAGCAGCTCAGGCGACAGGGGGGGATTAACTGAAGCTTTCTTT.

The CDR3 protein is CASSFDRVNEKLFF. CDR3 coding DNA: TGTGCCAGCAGCTTTGACAGGGTGAATGAAAAACTGTTTTTT. This chain uses TRBV5-4 with TRBJ1-4, with TRBD1 matching over 7 bases. CDR3 length equals 14 residues. CDR1 and CDR2 (germline): SGHNT, YYREEE (reference sequence). With V trimmed by 2 bases and J by 5 bases, 3 bases remained unmatched.

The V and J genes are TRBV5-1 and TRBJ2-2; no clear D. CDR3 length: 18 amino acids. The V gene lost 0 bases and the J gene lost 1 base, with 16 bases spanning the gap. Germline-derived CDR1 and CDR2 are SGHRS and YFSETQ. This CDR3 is CASSLAQPLNQNTGELFF. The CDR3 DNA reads TGCGCCAGCAGCTTGGCGCAGCCACTAAACCAGAACACCGGGGAGCTGTTTTTT.

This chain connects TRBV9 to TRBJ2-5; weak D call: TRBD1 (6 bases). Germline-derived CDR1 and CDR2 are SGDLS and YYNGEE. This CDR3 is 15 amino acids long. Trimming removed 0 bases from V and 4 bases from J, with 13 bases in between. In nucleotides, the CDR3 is TGTGCCAGCAGCGTAGGTCTGGGGGCGTTAGAGACCCAGTACTTC. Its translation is CASSVGLGALETQYF. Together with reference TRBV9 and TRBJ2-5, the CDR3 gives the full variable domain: DSGVTQTPKHLITATGQRVTLRCSPRSGDLSVYWYQQSLDQGLQFLIQYYNGEERAKGNILERFSAQQFPDLHSELNLSSLELGDSALYFCASSVGLGALETQYFGPGTRLLVL.

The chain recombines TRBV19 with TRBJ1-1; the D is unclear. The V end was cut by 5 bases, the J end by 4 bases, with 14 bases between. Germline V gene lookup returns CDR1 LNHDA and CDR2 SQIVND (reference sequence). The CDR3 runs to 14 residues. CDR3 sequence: CASSLGISGTEAFF. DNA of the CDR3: TGTGCCAGTAGTCTAGGGATTTCGGGCACTGAAGCTTTCTTT. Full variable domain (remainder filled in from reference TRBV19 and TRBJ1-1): DGGITQSPKYLFRKEGQNVTLSCEQNLNHDAMYWYRQDPGQGLRLIYYSQIVNDFQKGDIAEGYSVSREKKESFPLTVTSAQKNPTAFYLCASSLGISGTEAFFGQGTRLTVV.

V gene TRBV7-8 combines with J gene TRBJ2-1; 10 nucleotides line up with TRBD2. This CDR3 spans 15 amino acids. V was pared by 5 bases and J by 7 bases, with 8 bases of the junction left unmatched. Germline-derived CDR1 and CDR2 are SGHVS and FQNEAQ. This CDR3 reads CASSPRGTSENEQFF. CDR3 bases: TGTGCCAGCAGCCCCCGAGGGACTAGCGAGAATGAGCAGTTCTTC. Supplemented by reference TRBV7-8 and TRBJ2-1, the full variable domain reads GAGVSQSPRYKVAKRGQDVALRCDPISGHVSLFWYQQALGQGPEFLTYFQNEAQLDKSGLPSDRFFAERPEGSVSTLKIQRTQQEDSAVYLCASSPRGTSENEQFFGPGTRLTVL.

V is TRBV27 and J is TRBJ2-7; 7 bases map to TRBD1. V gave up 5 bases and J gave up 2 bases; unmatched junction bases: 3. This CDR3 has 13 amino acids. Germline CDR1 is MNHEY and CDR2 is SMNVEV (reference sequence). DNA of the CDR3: TGTGCCAGCAGTGACAGGGTCCCCTACGAGCAGTACTTC. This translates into CASSDRVPYEQYF.

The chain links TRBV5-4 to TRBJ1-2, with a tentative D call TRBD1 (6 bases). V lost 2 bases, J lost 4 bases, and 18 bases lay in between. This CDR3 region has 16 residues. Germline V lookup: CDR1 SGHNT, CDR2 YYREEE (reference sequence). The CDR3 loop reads CASSFGQQGRGYGYTF. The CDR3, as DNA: TGTGCCAGCAGCTTTGGACAACAGGGCCGAGGCTATGGCTACACCTTC. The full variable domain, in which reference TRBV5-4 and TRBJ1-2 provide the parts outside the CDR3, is ETGVTQSPTHLIKTRGQQVTLRCSSQSGHNTVSWYQQALGQGPQFIFQYYREEENGRGNFPPRFSGLQFPNYSSELNVNALELDDSALYLCASSFGQQGRGYGYTFGSGTRLTVV.

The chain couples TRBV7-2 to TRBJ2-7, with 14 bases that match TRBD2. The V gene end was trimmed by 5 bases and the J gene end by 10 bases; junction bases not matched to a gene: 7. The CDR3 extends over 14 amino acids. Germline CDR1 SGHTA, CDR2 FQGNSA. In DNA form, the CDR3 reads TGTGCCAGCAGCCCCGGACTAGCGGGGGGCCCTCAGTACTTC. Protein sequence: CASSPGLAGGPQYF. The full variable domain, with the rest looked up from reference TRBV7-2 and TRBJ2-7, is GAGVSQSPSNKVTEKGKDVELRCDPISGHTALYWYRQSLGQGLEFLIYFQGNSAPDKSGLPSDRFSAERTGGSVSTLTIQRTQQEDSAVYLCASSPGLAGGPQYFGPGTRLTVT.

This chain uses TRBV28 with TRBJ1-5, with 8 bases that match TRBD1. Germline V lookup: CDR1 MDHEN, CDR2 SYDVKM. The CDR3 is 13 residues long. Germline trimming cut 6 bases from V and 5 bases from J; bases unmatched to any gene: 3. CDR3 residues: CASSRTGYQPQHF. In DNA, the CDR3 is TGTGCCAGCAGCCGGACAGGGTATCAGCCCCAGCATTTT.

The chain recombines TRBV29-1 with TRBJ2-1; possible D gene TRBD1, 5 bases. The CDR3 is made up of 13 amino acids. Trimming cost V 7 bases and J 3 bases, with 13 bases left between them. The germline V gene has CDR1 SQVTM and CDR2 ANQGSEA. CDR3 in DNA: TGCAGCGCTCAACCTACAGGCTACAATGAGCAGTTCTTC. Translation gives CSAQPTGYNEQFF.

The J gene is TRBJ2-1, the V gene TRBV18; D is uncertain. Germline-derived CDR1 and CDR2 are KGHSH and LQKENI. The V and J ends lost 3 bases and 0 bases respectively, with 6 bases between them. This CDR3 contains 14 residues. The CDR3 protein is CASSPGPSYNEQFF. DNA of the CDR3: TGTGCCAGCTCACCGGGCCCCTCCTACAATGAGCAGTTCTTC.

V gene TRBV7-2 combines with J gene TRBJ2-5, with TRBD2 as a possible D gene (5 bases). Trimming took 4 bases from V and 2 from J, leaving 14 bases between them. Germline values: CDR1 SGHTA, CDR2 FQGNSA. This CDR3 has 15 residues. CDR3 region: CASSSVRTVQETQYF. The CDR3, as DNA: TGTGCCAGCAGCTCGGTTAGGACTGTGCAAGAGACCCAGTACTTC.

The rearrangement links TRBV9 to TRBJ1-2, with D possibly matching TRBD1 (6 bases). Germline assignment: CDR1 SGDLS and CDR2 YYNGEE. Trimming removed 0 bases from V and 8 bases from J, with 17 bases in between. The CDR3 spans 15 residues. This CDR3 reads CASSVVPGGRGGYTF. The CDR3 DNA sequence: TGTGCCAGCAGCGTAGTTCCCGGGGGGCGAGGCGGCTACACCTTC.

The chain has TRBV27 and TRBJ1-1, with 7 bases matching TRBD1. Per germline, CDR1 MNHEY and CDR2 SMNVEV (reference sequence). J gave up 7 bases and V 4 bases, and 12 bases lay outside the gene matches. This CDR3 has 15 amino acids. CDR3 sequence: CASSSTLRRTGEAFF. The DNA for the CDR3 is TGTGCCAGCAGTTCCACCCTCCGAAGGACAGGTGAAGCTTTCTTT.

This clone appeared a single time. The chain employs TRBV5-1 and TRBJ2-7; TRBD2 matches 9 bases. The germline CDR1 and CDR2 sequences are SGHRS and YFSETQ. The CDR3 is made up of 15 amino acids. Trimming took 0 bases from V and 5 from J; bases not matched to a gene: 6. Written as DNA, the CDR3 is TGCGCCAGCAGCTTGGCCTGGGCGGGAGGGGACGAGCAGTACTTC. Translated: CASSLAWAGGDEQYF. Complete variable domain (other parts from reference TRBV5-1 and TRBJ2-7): KAGVTQTPRYLIKTRGQQVTLSCSPISGHRSVSWYQQTPGQGLQFLFEYFSETQRNKGNFPGRFSGRQFSNSRSEMNVSTLELGDSALYLCASSLAWAGGDEQYFGPGTRLTVT.

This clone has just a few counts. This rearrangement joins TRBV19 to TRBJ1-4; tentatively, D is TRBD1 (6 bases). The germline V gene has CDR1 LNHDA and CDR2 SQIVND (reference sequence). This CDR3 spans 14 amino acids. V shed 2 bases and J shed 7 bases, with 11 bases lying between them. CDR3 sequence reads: CASSIRGFGEKLFF. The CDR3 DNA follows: TGTGCCAGTAGTATAAGGGGGTTCGGTGAAAAACTGTTTTTT.

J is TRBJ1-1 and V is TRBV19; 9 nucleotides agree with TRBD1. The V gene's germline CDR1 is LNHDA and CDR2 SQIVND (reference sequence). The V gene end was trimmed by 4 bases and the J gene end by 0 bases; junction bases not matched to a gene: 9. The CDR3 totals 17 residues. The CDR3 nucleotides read TGTGCCAGTAGTACACGGGGGACAGGGCGGATGAACACTGAAGCTTTCTTT. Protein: CASSTRGTGRMNTEAFF.

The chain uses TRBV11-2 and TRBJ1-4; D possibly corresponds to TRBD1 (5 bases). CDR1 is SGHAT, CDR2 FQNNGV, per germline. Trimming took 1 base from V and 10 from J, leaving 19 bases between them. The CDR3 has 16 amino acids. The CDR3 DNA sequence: TGTGCCAGCAGCTTAGCGGCTCAGGGCCCCGCTGGAAAACTGTTTTTT. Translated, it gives CASSLAAQGPAGKLFF.